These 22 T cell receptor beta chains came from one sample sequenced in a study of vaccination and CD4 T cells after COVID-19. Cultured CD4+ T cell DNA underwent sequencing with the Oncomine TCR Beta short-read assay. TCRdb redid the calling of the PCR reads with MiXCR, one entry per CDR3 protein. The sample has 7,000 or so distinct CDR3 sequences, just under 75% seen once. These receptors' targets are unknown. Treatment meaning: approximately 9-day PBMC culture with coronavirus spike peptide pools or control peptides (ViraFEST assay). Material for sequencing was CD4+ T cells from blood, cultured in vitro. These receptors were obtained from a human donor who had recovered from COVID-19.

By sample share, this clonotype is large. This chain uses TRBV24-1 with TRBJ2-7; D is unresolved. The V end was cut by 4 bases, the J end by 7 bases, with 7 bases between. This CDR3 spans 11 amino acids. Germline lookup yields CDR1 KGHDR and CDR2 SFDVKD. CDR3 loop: CATSEKGEQYF. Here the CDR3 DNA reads TGTGCCACCAGTGAAAAGGGAGAGCAGTACTTC.

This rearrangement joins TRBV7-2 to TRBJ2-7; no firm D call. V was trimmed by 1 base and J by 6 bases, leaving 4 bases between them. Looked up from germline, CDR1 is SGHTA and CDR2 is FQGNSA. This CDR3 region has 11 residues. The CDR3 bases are TGTGCCAGCAGCTTAGGGACCGAGCAGTACTTC. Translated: CASSLGTEQYF.

The CDR3 region is CSARSDRTPNYGYTF. In nucleotides, the CDR3 is TGCAGTGCTAGGTCGGACAGGACTCCTAACTATGGCTACACCTTC. The gene calls are TRBV20-1 and TRBJ1-2; TRBD1 aligns across 7 bases. The V gene end was trimmed by 3 bases and the J gene end by 0 bases; junction bases not matched to a gene: 7. The germline V gene encodes CDR1 DFQATT and CDR2 SNEGSKA (reference sequence). The CDR3 totals 15 residues.

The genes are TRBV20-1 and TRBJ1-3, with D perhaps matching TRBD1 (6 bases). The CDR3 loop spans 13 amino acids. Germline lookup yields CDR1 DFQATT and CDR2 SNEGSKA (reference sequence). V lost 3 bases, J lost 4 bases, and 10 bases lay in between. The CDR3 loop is CSASRGVGNTIYF. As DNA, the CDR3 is TGCAGTGCTAGTAGGGGGGTCGGAAACACCATATATTTT.

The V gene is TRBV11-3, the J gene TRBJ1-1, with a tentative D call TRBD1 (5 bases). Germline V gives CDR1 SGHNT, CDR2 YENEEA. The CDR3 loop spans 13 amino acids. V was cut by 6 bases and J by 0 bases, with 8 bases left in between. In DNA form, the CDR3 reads TGTGCCAGCAGTACAGGTATGAACACTGAAGCTTTCTTT. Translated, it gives CASSTGMNTEAFF.

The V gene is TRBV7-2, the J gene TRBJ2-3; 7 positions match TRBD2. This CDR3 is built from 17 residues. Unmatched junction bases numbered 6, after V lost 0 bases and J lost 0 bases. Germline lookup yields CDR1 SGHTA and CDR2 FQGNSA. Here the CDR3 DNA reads TGTGCCAGCAGCTTAGCCCGACTAGCCGTTAGCACAGATACGCAGTATTTT. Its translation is CASSLARLAVSTDTQYF. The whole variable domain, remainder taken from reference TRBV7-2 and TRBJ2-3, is GAGVSQSPSNKVTEKGKDVELRCDPISGHTALYWYRQSLGQGLEFLIYFQGNSAPDKSGLPSDRFSAERTGGSVSTLTIQRTQQEDSAVYLCASSLARLAVSTDTQYFGPGTRLTVL.

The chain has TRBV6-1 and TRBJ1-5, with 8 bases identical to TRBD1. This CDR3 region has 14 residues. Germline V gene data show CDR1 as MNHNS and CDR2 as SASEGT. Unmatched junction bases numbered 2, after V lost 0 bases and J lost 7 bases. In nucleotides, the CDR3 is TGTGCCAGCAGTGAAGCCAGGGGGCGGCAGCCCCAGCATTTT. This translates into CASSEARGRQPQHF.

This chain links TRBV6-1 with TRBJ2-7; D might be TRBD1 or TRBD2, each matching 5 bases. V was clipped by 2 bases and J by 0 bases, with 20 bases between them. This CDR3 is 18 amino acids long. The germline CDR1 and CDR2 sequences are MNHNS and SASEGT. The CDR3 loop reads CASSERRHRAGTSYEQYF. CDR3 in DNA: TGTGCCAGCAGTGAACGTCGGCATAGGGCAGGGACCTCCTACGAGCAGTACTTC.

As DNA, the CDR3 is TGTGCCAGCAGCTACCGAATCAGGGGCGGGGAGACCCAGTACTTC. Protein sequence: CASSYRIRGGETQYF. The rearrangement links TRBV7-2 to TRBJ2-5, with TRBD1 as a possible D gene (6 bases). The CDR3 is made up of 15 amino acids. CDR1 SGHTA and CDR2 FQGNSA come from the germline V gene. Trimming stripped 4 bases from V and 5 bases from J, with 17 bases between.

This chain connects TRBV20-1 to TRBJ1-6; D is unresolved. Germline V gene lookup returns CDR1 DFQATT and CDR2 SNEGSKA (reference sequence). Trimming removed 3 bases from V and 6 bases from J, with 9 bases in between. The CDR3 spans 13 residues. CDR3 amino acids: CSASPLSNSPLHF. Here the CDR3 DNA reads TGCAGTGCTAGCCCCCTCAGTAATTCACCCCTCCACTTT.

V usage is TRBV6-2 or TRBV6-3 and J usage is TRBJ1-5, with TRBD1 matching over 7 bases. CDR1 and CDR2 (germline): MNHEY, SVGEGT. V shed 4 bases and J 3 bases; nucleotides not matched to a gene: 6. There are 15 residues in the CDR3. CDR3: CASSSPTGYNQPQHF. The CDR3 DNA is TGTGCCAGCAGTTCCCCGACAGGGTACAATCAGCCCCAGCATTTT.

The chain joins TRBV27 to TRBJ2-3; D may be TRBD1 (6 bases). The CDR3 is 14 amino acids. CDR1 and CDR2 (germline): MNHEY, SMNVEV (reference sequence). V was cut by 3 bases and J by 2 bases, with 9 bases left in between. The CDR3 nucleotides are TGTGCCAGCAGTTTTGGACAGTTCACAGATACGCAGTATTTT. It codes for CASSFGQFTDTQYF.

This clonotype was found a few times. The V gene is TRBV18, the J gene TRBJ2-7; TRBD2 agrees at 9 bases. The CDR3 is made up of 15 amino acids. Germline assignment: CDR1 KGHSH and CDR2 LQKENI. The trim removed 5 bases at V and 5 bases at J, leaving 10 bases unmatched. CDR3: CASSTSLAGDDEQYF. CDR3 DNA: TGTGCCAGCTCAACAAGTTTAGCGGGAGACGACGAGCAGTACTTC.

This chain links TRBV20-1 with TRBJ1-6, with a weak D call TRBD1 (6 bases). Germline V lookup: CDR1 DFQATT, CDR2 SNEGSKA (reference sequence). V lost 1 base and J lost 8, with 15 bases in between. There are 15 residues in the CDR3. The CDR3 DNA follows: TGCAGTGCTAGAGTTCGGGGGAGGACAGATTCACCCCTCCACTTT. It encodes CSARVRGRTDSPLHF.

The CDR3, as DNA: TGCAGTGCTAGGAGAGGACAGGGAGGTCAGCCCCAGCATTTT. Encoded protein: CSARRGQGGQPQHF. The J gene is TRBJ1-5, the V gene TRBV20-1, with 8 bases fitting TRBD1. The CDR3 consists of 14 residues. V gave up 3 bases and J gave up 6 bases; unmatched junction bases: 7. CDR1 and CDR2 (germline): DFQATT, SNEGSKA (reference sequence).

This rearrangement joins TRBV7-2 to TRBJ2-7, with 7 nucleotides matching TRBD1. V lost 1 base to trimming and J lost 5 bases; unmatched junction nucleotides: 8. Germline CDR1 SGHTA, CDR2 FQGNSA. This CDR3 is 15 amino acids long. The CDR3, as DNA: TGTGCCAGCAGCTTAGTGTACGGACAGGACCACGAGCAGTACTTC. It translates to CASSLVYGQDHEQYF. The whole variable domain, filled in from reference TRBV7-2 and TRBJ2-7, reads GAGVSQSPSNKVTEKGKDVELRCDPISGHTALYWYRQSLGQGLEFLIYFQGNSAPDKSGLPSDRFSAERTGGSVSTLTIQRTQQEDSAVYLCASSLVYGQDHEQYFGPGTRLTVT.

CDR3 sequence (DNA): TGTGCCAGCACCATAGAAGGAGCATATGGCTACACCTTC. Residues: CASTIEGAYGYTF. The V and J genes are TRBV28 and TRBJ1-2; D call uncertain. Trimming cost V 7 bases and J 5 bases, with 14 bases left between them. The CDR3 extends over 13 amino acids. Germline CDR1 is MDHEN and CDR2 is SYDVKM.

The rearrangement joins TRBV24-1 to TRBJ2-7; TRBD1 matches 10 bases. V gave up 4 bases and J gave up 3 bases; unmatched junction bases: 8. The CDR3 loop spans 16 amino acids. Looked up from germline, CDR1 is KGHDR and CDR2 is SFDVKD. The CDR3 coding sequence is TGTGCCACCAGTGACTCCGGGACAGGGGCACACTACGAGCAGTACTTC. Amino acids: CATSDSGTGAHYEQYF.

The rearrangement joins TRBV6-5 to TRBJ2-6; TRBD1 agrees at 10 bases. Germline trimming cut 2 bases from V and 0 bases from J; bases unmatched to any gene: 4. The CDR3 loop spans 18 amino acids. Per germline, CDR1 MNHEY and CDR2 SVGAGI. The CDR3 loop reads CASSYLGTGVSGANVLTF. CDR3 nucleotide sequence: TGTGCCAGCAGTTACCTGGGGACAGGGGTCTCTGGGGCCAACGTCCTGACTTTC.

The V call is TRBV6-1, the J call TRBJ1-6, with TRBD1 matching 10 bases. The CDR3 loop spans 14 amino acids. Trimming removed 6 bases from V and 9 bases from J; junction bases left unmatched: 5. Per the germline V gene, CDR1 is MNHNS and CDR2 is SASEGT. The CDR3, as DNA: TGTGCCAGCAGCAGAGACAGGGGGCTTTCACCCCTCCACTTT. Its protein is CASSRDRGLSPLHF.

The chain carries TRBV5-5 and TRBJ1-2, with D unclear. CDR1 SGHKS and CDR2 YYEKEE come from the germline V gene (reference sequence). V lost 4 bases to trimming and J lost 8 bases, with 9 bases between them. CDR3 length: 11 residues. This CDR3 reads CASSLDTGYTF. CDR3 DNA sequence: TGTGCCAGCAGCCTTGATACGGGCTACACCTTC.

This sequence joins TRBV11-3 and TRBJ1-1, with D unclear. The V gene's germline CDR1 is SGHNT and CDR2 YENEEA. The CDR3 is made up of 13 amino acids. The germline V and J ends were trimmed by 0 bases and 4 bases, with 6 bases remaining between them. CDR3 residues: CASSLEGSTEAFF. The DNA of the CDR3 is TGTGCCAGCAGCTTAGAGGGCAGCACTGAAGCTTTCTTT.